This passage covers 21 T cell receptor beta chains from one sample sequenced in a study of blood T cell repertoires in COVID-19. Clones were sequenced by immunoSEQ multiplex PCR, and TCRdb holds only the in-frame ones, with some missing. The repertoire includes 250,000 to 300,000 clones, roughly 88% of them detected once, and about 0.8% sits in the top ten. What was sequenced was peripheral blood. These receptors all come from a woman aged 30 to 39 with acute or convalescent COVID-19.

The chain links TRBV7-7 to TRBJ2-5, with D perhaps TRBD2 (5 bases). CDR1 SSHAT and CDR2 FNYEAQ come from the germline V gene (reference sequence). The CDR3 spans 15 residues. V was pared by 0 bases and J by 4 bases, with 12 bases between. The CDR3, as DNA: TGTGCCAGCAGCTTAGCGACGACGGGGAGAGAGACCCAGTACTTC. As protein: CASSLATTGRETQYF.

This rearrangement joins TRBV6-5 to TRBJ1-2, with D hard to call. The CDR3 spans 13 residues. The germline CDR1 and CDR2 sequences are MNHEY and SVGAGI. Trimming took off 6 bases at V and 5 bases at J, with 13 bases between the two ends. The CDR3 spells CASSRGRDYGYTF. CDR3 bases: TGTGCCAGCAGCCGCGGCCGGGATTATGGCTACACCTTC.

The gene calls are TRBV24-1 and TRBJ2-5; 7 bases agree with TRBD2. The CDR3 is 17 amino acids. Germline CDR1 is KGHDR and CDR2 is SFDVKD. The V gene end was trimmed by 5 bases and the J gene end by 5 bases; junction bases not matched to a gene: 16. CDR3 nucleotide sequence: TGTGCCACCAGTGGTTTCTCCTTAGCGGGTTTTTATGAGACCCAGTACTTC. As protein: CATSGFSLAGFYETQYF.

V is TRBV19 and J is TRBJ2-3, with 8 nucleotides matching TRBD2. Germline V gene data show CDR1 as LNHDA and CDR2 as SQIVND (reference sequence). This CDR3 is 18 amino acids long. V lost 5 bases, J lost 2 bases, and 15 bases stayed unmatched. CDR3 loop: CASSPRDRQRGHTDTQYF. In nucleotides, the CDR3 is TGTGCCAGTAGTCCCCGAGACCGTCAGCGGGGGCACACAGATACGCAGTATTTT.

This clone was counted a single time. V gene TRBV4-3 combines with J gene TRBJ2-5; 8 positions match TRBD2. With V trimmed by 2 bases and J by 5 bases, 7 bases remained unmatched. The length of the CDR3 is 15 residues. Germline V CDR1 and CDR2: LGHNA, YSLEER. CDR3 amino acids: CASSQLLSGKETQYF. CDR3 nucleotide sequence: TGCGCCAGCAGCCAACTACTTAGCGGGAAGGAGACCCAGTACTTC.

The CDR3 loop reads CASSQDLAARGKQFF. Written as DNA, the CDR3 is TGCGCCAGCAGCCAAGACCTTGCGGCCCGCGGGAAGCAGTTCTTC. The genes are TRBV4-3 and TRBJ2-1; D is possibly TRBD2 (6 bases). Germline V gene data show CDR1 as LGHNA and CDR2 as YSLEER. The CDR3 contains 15 residues. Trimming removed 0 bases at V and 11 bases at J, with 17 bases between.

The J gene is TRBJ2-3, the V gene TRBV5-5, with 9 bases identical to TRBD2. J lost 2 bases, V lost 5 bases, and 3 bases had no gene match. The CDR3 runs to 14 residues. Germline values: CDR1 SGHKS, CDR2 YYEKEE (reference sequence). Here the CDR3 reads CASRIAGVTDTQYF. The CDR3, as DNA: TGTGCCAGCAGAATAGCGGGAGTCACAGATACGCAGTATTTT.

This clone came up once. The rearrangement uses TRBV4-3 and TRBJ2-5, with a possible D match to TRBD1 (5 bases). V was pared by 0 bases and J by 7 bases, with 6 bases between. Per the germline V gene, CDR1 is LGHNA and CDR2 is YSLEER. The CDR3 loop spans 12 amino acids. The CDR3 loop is CASSQDQGTQYF. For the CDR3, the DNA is TGCGCCAGCAGCCAAGATCAGGGGACCCAGTACTTC.

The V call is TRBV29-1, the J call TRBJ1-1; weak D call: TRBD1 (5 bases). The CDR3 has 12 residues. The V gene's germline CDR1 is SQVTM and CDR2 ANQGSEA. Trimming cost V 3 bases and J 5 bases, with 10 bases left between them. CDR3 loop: CSVDRAGTEAFF. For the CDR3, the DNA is TGCAGCGTTGACAGGGCCGGAACTGAAGCTTTCTTT.

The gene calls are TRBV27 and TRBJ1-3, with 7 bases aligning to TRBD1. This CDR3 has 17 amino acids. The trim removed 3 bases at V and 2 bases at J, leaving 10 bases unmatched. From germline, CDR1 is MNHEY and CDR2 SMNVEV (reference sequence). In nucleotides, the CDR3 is TGTGCCAGCAGTTTGCCTTGGACAGGTGGCACTGGAAACACCATATATTTT. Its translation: CASSLPWTGGTGNTIYF.

Written as DNA, the CDR3 is TGTGCCAGCAGTTACCAACAGGGGAACGCAGATACGCAGTATTTT. The encoded protein is CASSYQQGNADTQYF. The chain couples TRBV6-5 to TRBJ2-3; 7 bases agree with TRBD1. CDR1 is MNHEY, CDR2 SVGAGI, per germline. The CDR3 extends over 15 amino acids. The J segment lost 4 bases and the V segment lost 2 bases, leaving 6 bases of the junction unmatched.

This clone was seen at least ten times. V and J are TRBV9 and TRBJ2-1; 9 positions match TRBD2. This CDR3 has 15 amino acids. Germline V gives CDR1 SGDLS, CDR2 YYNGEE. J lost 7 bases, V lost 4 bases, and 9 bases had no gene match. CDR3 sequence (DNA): TGTGCCAGCAGCATCGATAGCGGGAGAAGGAATGAGCAGTTCTTC. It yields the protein CASSIDSGRRNEQFF.

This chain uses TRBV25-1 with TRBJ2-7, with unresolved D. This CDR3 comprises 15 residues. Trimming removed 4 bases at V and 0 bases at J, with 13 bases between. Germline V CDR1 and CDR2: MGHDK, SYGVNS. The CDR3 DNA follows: TGTGCCAGCAGTGGCCTAGGCCGGTTCTCCTACGAGCAGTACTTC. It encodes CASSGLGRFSYEQYF.

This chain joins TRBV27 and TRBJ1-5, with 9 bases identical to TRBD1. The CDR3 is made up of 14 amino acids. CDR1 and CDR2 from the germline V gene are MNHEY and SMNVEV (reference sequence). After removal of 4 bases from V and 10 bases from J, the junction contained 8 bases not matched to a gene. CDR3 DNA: TGTGCCAGCAGTTATACTGGACAGGGGTACCCCCAGCATTTT. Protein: CASSYTGQGYPQHF.

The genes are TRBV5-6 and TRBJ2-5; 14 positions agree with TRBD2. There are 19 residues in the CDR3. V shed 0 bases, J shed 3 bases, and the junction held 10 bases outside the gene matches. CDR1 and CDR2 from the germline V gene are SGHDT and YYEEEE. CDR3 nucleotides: TGTGCCAGCAGCTTGGCGTTAGGGACTAGCGGGAGTGGGGAAGAGACCCAGTACTTC. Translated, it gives CASSLALGTSGSGEETQYF.

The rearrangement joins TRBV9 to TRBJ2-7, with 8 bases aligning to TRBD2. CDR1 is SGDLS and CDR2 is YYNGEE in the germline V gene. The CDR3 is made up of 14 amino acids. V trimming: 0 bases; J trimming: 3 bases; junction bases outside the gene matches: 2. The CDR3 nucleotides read TGTGCCAGCAGCGTAGCGGGAGGGGACTACGAGCAGTACTTC. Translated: CASSVAGGDYEQYF.

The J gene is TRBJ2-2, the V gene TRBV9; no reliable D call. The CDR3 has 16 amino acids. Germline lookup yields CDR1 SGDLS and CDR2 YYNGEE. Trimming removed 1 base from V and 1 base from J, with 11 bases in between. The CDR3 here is CASSVLSQVNTGELFF. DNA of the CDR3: TGTGCCAGCAGCGTACTTTCGCAGGTGAACACCGGGGAGCTGTTTTTT.

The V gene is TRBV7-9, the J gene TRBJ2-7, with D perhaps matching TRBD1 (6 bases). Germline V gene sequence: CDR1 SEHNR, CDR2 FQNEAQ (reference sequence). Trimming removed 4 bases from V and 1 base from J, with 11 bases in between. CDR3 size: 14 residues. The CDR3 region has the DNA TGTGCCAGCAGCTCGGGACAAAGGTCCTACGAGCAGTACTTC. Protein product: CASSSGQRSYEQYF.

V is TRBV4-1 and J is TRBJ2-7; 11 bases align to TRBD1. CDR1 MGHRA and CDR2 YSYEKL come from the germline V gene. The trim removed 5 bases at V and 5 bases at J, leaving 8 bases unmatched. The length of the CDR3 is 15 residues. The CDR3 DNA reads TGCGCCAGCAGCGGACAGGGGGCGGATTTGAACGAGCAGTACTTC. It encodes CASSGQGADLNEQYF.

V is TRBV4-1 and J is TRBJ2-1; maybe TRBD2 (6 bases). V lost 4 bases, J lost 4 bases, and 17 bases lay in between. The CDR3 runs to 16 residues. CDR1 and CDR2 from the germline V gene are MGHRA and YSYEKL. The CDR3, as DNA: TGCGCCAGCAGCCCGCGGGACTCAAGCGTTTACAATGAGCAGTTCTTC. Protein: CASSPRDSSVYNEQFF.

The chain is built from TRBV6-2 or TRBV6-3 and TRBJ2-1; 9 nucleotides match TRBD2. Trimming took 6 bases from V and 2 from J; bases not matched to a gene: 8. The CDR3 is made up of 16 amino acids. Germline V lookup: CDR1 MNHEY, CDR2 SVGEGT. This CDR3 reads CASSRKLAGTYNEQFF. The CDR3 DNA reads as TGTGCCAGCAGCCGAAAACTAGCGGGTACCTACAATGAGCAGTTCTTC.